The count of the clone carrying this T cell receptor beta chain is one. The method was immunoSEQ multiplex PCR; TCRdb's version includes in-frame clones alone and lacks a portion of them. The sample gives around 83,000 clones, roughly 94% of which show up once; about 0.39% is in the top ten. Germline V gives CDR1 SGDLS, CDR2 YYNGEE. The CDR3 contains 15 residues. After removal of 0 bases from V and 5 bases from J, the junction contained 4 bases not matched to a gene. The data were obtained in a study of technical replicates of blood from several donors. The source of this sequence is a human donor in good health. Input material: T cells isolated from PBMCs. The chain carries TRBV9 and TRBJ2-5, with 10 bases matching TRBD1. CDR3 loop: CASSVGTGGVETQYF. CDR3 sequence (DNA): TGTGCCAGCAGCGTAGGGACAGGGGGTGTGGAGACCCAGTACTTC.